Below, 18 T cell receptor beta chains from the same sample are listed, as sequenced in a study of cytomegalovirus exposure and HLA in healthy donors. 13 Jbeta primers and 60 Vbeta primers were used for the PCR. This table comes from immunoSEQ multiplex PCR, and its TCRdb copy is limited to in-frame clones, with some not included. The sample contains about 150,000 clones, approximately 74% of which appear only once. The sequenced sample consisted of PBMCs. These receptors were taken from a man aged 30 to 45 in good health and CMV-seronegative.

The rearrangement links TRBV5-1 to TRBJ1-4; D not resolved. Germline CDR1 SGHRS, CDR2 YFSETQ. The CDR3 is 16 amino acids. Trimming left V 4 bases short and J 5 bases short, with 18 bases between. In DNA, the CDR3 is TGCGCCAGCAGCCCGGCGGTCGGGGAAGGGAATGAAAAACTGTTTTTT. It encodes CASSPAVGEGNEKLFF.

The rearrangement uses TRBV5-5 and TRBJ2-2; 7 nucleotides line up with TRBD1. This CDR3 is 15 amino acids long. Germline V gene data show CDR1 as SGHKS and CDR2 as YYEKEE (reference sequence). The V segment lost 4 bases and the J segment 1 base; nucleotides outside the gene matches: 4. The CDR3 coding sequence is TGTGCCAGCAGCCCCAGACAGGGGAACACCGGGGAGCTGTTTTTT. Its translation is CASSPRQGNTGELFF.

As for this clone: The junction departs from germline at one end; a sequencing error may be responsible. CDR3 bases: TGTGCCAGCAGCGCGGGAGCCGGCTACCCCTTC. Translating gives CASSAGAGYPF. The V gene is TRBV5-6, the J gene TRBJ1-2, with unresolved D. This CDR3 comprises 11 residues. In germline, CDR1 is SGHDT, CDR2 YYEEEE.

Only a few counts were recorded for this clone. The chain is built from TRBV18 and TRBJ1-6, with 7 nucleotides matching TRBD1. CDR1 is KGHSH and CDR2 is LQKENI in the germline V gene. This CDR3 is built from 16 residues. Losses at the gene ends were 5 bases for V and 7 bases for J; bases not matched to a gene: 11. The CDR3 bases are TGTGCCAGCTCATTGGCCCCGGGACAGACCAATTCACCCCTCCACTTT. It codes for CASSLAPGQTNSPLHF.

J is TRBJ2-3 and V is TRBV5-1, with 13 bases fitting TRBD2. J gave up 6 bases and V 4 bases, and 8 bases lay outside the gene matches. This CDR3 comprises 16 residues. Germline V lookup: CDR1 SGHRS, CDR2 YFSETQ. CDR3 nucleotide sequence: TGCGCCAGCAGCATTTGGACTAGCGGGGGCGAGGATACGCAGTATTTT. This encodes CASSIWTSGGEDTQYF. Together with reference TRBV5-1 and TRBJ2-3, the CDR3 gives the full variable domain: KAGVTQTPRYLIKTRGQQVTLSCSPISGHRSVSWYQQTPGQGLQFLFEYFSETQRNKGNFPGRFSGRQFSNSRSEMNVSTLELGDSALYLCASSIWTSGGEDTQYFGPGTRLTVL.

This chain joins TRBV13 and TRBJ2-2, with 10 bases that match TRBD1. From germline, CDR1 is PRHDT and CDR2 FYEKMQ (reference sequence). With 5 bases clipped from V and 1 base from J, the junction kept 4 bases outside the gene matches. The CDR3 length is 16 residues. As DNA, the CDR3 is TGTGCCAGCAGCGAACGGGACAGGGGGAACACCGGGGAGCTGTTTTTT. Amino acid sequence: CASSERDRGNTGELFF.

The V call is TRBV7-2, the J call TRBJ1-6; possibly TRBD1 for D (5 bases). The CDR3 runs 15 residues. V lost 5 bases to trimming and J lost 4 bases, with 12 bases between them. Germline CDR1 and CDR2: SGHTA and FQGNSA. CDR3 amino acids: CASSRTGAYNSPLHF. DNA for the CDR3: TGTGCCAGCAGCCGAACAGGAGCATATAATTCACCCCTCCACTTT.

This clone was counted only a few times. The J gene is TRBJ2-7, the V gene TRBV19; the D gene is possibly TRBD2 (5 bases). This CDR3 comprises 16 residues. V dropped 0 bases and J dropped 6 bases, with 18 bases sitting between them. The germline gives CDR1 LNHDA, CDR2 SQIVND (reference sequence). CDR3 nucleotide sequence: TGTGCCAGTAGTATAGAGTCAGGACTCCGGCCGTCCGAGCAGTACTTC. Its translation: CASSIESGLRPSEQYF.

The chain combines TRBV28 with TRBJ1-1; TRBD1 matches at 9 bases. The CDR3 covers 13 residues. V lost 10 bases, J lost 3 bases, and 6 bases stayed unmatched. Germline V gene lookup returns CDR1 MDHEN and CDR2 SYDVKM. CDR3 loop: CATEGQGHTEAFF. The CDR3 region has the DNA TGTGCCACCGAGGGACAGGGACACACTGAAGCTTTCTTT.

The CDR3 here is CAWSVGFSCADTQYF. CDR3 in DNA: TGTGCCTGGAGTGTGGGCTTCTCGTGTGCAGATACGCAGTATTTT. The V and J genes are TRBV30 and TRBJ2-3; D is uncertain. The ends were cut back, 0 bases at V and 4 bases at J, with 14 bases in the middle. The CDR3 totals 15 residues. Germline lookup yields CDR1 GTSNPN and CDR2 SVGIG (reference sequence).

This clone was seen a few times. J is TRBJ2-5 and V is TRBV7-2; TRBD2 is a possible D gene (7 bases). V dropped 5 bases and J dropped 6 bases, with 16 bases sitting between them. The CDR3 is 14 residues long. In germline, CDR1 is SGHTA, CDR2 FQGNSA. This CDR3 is CASSPGGRRKTQYF. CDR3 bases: TGTGCCAGCAGCCCCGGGGGGCGGCGAAAGACCCAGTACTTC.

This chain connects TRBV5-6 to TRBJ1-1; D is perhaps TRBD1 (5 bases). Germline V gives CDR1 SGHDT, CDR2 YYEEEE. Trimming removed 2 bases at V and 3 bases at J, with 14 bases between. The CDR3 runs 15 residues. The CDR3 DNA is TGTGCCAGCAGCTTCGAGCGGGGCGCGGACACTGAAGCTTTCTTT. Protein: CASSFERGADTEAFF.

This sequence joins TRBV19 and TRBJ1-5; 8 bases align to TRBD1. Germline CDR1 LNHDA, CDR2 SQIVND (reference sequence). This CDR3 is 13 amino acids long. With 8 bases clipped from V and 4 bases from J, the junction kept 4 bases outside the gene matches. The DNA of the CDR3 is TGTGCCAGTTCGACAGGGGAAAATCAGCCCCAGCATTTT. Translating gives CASSTGENQPQHF.

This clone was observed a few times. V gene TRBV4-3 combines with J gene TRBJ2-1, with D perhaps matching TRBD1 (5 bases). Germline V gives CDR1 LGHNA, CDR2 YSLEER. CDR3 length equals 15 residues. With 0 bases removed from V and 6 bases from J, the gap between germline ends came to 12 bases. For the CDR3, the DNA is TGCGCCAGCAGCCAAGATCGGGCAGGGTTCAATGAGCAGTTCTTC. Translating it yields CASSQDRAGFNEQFF.

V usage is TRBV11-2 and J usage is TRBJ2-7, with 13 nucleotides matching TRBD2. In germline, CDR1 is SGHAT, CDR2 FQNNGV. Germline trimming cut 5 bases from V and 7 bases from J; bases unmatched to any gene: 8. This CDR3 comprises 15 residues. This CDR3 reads CASSPRTSGGREQYF. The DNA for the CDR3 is TGTGCCAGCAGCCCCCGGACTAGCGGGGGCCGGGAGCAGTACTTC.

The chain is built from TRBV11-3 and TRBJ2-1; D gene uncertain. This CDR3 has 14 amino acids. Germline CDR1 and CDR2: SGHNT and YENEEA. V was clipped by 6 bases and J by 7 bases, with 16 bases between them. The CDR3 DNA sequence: TGTGCCAGCAGTTACGGTGAGGCCGGGAATGAGCAGTTCTTC. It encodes CASSYGEAGNEQFF.

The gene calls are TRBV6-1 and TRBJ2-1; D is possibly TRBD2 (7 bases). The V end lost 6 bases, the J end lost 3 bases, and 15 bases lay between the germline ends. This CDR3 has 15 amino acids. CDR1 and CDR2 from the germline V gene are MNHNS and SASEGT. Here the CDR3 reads CASSPGGSDYNEQFF. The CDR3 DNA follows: TGTGCCAGCAGCCCGGGGGGCAGCGACTACAATGAGCAGTTCTTC.

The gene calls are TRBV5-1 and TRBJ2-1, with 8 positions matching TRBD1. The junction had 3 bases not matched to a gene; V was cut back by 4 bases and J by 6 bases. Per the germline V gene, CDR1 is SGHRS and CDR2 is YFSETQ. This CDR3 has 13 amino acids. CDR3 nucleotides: TGCGCCAGCAGCCTGGACAGGGCCAATGAGCAGTTCTTC. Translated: CASSLDRANEQFF.